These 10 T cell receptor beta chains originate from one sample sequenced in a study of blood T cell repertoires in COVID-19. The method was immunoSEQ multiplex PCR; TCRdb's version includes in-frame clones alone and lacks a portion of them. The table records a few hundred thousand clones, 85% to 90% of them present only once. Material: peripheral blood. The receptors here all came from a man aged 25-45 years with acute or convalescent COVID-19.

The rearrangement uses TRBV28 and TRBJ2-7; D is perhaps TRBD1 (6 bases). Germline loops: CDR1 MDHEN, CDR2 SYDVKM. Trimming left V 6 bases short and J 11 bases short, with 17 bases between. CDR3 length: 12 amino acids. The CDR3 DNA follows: TGTGCCAGCAGGACCGGGACATTGAGGGAGTACTTC. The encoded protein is CASRTGTLREYF.

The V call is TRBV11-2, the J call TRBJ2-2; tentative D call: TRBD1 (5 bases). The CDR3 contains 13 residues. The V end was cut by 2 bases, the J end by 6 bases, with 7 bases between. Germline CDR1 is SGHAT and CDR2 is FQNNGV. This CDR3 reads CASSLMGPGELFF. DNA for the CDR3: TGTGCCAGCAGCTTAATGGGGCCCGGGGAGCTGTTTTTT.

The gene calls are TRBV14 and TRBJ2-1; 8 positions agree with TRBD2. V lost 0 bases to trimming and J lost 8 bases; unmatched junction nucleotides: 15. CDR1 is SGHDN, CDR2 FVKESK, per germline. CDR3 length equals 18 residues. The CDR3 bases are TGTGCCAGCAGCCAAGAAAGGCCCCCGGGGGGGAGTGCGGATGAGCAGTTCTTC. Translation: CASSQERPPGGSADEQFF.

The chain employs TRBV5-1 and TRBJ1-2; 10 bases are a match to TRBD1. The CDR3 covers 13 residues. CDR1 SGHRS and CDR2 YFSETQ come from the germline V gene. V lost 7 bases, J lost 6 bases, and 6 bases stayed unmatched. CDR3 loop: CASQTGGSDGYTF. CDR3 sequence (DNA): TGCGCCAGCCAGACAGGGGGCAGCGATGGCTACACCTTC.

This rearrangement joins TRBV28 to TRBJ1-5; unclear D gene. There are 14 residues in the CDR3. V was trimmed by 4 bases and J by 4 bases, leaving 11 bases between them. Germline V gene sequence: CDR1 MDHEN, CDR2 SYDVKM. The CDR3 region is CASSSRVPNQPQHF. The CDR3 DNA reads TGTGCCAGCAGTTCCCGGGTGCCGAATCAGCCCCAGCATTTT.

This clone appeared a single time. This chain's CDR3 is CASSLSPRGKWSQHF. CDR3 nucleotide sequence: TGTGCCAGCAGCTTAAGTCCCAGGGGAAAGTGGTCCCAGCATTTT. This rearrangement joins TRBV5-8 to TRBJ1-5, with D perhaps matching TRBD1 (6 bases). CDR3 length: 15 residues. The V and J ends lost 2 bases and 11 bases respectively, with 20 bases between them. Germline CDR1 SGHTS, CDR2 YDEGEE.

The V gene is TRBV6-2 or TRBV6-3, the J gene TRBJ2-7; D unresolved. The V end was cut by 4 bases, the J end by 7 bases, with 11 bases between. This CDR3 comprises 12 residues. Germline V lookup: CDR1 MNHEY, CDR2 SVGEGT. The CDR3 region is CASSSAPGEQYF. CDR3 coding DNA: TGTGCCAGCAGTTCCGCGCCTGGTGAGCAGTACTTC.

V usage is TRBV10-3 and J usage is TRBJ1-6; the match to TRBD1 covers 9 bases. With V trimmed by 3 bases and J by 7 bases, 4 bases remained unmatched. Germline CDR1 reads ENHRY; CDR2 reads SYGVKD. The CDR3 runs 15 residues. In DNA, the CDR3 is TGTGCCATCAGTGATTCCGGGACAGGGAATTCACCCCTCCACTTT. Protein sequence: CAISDSGTGNSPLHF.

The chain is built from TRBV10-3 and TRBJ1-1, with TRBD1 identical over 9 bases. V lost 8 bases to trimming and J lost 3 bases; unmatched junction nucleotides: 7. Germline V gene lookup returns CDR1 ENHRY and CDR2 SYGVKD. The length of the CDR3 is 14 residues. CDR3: CAIGGTGRYTEAFF. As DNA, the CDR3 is TGTGCCATCGGGGGGACAGGGCGATACACTGAAGCTTTCTTT.

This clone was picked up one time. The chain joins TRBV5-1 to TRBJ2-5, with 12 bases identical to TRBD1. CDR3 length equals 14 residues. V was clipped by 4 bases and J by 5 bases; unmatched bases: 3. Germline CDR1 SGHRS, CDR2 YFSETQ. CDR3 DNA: TGCGCCAGCAGCAGGGGACAGGGGGCCGAGACCCAGTACTTC. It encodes CASSRGQGAETQYF. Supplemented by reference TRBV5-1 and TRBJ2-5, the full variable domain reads KAGVTQTPRYLIKTRGQQVTLSCSPISGHRSVSWYQQTPGQGLQFLFEYFSETQRNKGNFPGRFSGRQFSNSRSEMNVSTLELGDSALYLCASSRGQGAETQYFGPGTRLLVL.